The sequence of this T cell receptor (beta chain) was determined in a study of blood T cells in healthy people across ages. General study findings and limits: Unsorted PBMCs blocked a conclusive comparison of naive and antigen-experienced cells. Naive T cell percentage strongly correlated with TCR beta diversity.

Next came a second PCR, run for about 7 to 11 cycles, which used a sample-barcoded 5' primer along with a J-beta primer mix. TCRdb passed the 5' RACE reads through MiXCR, listing each CDR3 protein once. The sample contains 1.5 million to 2 million distinct CDR3 sequences, roughly 27% of which appear only once. No fewer than 6.5 million PBMCs went into each sample. The length of the CDR3 is 11 residues. Germline V gene lookup returns CDR1 SEHNR and CDR2 FQNEAQ (reference sequence). Trimming left V 2 bases short and J 10 bases short, with 6 bases between. Worth noting for this clonotype: Its antigen remains unknown.

The TCR comes from a woman in her twenties or thirties in good health. Material for sequencing was blood. The chain uses TRBV7-9 and TRBJ2-1; D unresolved. Written as DNA, the CDR3 is TGTGCCAGCAGCTTAACCTGGGAGCAGTTCTTC. Amino acid sequence: CASSLTWEQFF.